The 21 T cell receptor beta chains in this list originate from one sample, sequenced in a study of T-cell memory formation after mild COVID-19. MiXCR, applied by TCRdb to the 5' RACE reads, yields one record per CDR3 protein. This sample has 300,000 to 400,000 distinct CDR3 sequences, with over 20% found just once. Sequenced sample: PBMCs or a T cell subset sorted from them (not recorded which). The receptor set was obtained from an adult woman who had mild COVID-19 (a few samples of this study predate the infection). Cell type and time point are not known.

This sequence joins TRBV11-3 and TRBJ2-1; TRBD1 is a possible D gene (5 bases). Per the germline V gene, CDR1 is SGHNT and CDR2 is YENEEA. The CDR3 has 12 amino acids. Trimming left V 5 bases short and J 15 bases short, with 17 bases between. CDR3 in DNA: TGTGCCAGCAGCCCCGAGGCAGGGTCTCCGTTCTTC. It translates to CASSPEAGSPFF.

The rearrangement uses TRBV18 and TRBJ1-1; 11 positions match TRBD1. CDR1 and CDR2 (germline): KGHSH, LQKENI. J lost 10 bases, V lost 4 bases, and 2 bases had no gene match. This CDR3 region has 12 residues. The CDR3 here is CASSRTGGIAFF. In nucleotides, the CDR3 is TGTGCCAGCTCACGGACAGGGGGCATAGCTTTCTTT.

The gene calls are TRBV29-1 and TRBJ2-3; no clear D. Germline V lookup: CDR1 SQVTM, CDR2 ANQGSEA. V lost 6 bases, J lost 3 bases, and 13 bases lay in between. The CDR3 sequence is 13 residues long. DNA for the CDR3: TGCAGCGTACGACAACACCTGACAGATACGCAGTATTTT. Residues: CSVRQHLTDTQYF.

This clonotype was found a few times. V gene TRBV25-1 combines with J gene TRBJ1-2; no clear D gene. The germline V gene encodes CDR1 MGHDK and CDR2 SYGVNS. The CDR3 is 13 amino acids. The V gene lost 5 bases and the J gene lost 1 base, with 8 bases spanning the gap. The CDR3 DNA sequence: TGTGCCAGCAGTAGGTCAGTTAACTATGGCTACACCTTC. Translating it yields CASSRSVNYGYTF.

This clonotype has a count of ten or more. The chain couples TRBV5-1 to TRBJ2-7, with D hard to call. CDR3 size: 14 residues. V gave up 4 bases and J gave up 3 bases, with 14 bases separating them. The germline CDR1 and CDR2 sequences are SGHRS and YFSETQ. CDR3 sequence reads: CASSPAERSYEQYF. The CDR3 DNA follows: TGCGCCAGCAGCCCCGCTGAACGCAGCTACGAGCAGTACTTC.

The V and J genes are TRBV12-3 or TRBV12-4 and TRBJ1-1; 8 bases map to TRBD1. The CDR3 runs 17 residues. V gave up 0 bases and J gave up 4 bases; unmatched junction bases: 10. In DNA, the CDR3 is TGTGCCAGCAGTTTAGCGCCCCTGACAGGGGTAGGCACTGAAGCTTTCTTT. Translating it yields CASSLAPLTGVGTEAFF.

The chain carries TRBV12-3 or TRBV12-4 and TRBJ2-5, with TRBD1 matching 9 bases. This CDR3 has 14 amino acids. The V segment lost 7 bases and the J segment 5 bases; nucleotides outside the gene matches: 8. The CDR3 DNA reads TGTGCCAGCACTCCGGGACAGGGAATGGAGACCCAGTACTTC. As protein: CASTPGQGMETQYF.

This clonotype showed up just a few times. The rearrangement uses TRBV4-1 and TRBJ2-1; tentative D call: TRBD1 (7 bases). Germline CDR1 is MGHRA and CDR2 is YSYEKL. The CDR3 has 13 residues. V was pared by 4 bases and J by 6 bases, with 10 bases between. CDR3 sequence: CASSPEGANEQFF. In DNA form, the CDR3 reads TGCGCCAGCAGCCCGGAGGGGGCCAATGAGCAGTTCTTC.

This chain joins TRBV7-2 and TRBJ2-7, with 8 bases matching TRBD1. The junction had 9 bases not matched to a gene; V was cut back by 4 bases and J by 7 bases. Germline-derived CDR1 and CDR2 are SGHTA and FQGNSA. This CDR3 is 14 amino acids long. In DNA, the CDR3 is TGTGCCAGCAGCTCCTCCGGGACAGGCCTAGAGCAGTACTTC. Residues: CASSSSGTGLEQYF.

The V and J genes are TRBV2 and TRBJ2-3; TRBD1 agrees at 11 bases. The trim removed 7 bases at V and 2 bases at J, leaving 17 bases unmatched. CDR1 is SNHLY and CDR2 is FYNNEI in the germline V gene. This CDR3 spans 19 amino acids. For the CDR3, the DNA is TGTGCCAGCATTCTCCCCGACCGGGACAGGGGGATACCCACAGATACGCAGTATTTT. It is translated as CASILPDRDRGIPTDTQYF. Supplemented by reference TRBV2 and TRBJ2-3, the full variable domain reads EPEVTQTPSHQVTQMGQEVILRCVPISNHLYFYWYRQILGQKVEFLVSFYNNEISEKSEIFDDQFSVERPDGSNFTLKIRSTKLEDSAMYFCASILPDRDRGIPTDTQYFGPGTRLTVL.

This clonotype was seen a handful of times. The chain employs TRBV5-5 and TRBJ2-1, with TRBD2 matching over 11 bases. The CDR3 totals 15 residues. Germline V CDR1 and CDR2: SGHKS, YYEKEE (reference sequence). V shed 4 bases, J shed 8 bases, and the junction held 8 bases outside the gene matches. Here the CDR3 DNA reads TGTGCCAGCAGCCCTACTAGCGGGAGCGTCCATGAGCAGTTCTTC. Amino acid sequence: CASSPTSGSVHEQFF.

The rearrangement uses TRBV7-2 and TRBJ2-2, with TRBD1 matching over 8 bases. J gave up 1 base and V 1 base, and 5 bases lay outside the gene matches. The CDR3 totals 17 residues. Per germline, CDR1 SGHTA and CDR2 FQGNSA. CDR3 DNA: TGTGCCAGCAGCTTAGGGGTCGGGACAGGGAACACCGGGGAGCTGTTTTTT. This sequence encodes CASSLGVGTGNTGELFF. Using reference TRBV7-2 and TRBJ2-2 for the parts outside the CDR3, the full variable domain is GAGVSQSPSNKVTEKGKDVELRCDPISGHTALYWYRQSLGQGLEFLIYFQGNSAPDKSGLPSDRFSAERTGGSVSTLTIQRTQQEDSAVYLCASSLGVGTGNTGELFFGEGSRLTVL.

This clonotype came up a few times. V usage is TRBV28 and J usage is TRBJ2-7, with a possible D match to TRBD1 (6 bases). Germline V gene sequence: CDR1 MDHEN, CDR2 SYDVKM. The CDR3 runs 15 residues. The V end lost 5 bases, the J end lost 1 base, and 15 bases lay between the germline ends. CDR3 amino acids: CASSTTGPRSYEQYF. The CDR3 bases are TGTGCCAGCAGTACTACAGGGCCCAGGTCCTACGAGCAGTACTTC. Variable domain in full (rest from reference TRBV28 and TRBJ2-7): DVKVTQSSRYLVKRTGEKVFLECVQDMDHENMFWYRQDPGLGLRLIYFSYDVKMKEKGDIPEGYSVSREKKERFSLILESASTNQTSMYLCASSTTGPRSYEQYFGPGTRLTVT.

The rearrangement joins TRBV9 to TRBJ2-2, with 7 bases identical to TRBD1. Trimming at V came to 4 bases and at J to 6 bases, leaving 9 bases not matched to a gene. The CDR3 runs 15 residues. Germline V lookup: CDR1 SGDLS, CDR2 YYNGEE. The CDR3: CASSLGTVIAGELFF. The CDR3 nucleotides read TGTGCCAGCAGCCTCGGGACAGTCATCGCCGGGGAGCTGTTTTTT.

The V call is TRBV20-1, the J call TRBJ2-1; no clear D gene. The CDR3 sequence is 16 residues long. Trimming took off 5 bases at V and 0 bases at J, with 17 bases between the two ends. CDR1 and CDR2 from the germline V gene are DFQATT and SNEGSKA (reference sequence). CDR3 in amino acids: CSASQPTTSSYNEQFF. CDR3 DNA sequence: TGCAGTGCTTCTCAACCAACAACCTCCTCCTACAATGAGCAGTTCTTC.

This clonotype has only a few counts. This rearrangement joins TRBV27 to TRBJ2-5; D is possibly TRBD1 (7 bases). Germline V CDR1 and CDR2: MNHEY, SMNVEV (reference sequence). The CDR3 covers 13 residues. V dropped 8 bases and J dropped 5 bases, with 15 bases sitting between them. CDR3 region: CASADRRGETQYF. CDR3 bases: TGTGCCAGCGCGGACAGGAGGGGGGAGACCCAGTACTTC.

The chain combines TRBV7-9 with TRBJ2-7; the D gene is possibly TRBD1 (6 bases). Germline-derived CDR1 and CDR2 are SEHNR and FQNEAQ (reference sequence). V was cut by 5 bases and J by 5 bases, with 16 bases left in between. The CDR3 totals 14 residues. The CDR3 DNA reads TGTGCCAGCAGCATACAAACAGGGATGGACGAGCAGTACTTC. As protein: CASSIQTGMDEQYF.

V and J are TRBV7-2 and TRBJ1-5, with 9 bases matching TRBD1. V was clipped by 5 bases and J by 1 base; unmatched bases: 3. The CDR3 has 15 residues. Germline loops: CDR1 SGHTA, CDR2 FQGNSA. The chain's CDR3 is CASSQTGGSNQPQHF. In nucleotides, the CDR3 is TGTGCCAGCAGCCAGACAGGGGGAAGCAATCAGCCCCAGCATTTT.

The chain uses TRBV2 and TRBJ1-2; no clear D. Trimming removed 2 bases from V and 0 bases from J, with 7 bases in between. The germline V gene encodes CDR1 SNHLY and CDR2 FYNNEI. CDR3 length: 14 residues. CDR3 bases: TGTGCCAGCAGTGAATTTGGTGCTAACTATGGCTACACCTTC. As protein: CASSEFGANYGYTF.

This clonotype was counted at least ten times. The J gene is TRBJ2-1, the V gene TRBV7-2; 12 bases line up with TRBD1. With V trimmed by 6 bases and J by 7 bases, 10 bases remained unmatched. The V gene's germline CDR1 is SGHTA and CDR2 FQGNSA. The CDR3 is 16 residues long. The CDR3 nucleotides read TGTGCCAGCAGAACATACCGGGACAGGGGGCGGAATGAGCAGTTCTTC. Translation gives CASRTYRDRGRNEQFF.

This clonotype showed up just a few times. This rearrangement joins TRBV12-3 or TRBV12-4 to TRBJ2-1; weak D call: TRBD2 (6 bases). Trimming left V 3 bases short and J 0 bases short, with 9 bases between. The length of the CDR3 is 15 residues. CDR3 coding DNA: TGTGCCAGCAGTTTTGACGGGGGCTCCTACAATGAGCAGTTCTTC. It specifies CASSFDGGSYNEQFF.